Below are 17 T cell receptor beta chains sequenced from a single sample in a study of blood T cells in healthy people across ages. Sample-barcoded 5' priming and a J-beta primer mix drove a second PCR of roughly 6 to 12 cycles. TCRdb reanalysed the 5' RACE reads using MiXCR and keeps one entry per CDR3 protein. Of fewer than 1 million distinct CDR3 sequences in the sample, roughly 44% were seen once. Sequencing was carried out using blood. The receptors were gathered from a man aged 55 to 70 in good health.

This clonotype turned up a few times. For the CDR3, the DNA is TGCGCCAGCAGCCAAGGTGGCCACAGGGGTTCCCCAGATACGCAGTATTTT. It yields the protein CASSQGGHRGSPDTQYF. This sequence joins TRBV4-1 and TRBJ2-3, with 7 bases matching TRBD1. The V gene's germline CDR1 is MGHRA and CDR2 YSYEKL. This CDR3 has 17 residues. V was pared by 1 base and J by 4 bases, with 11 bases of the junction left unmatched.

The gene calls are TRBV9 and TRBJ2-3, with D maybe TRBD1 (6 bases). This CDR3 contains 15 residues. The germline CDR1 and CDR2 sequences are SGDLS and YYNGEE. Trimming shortened V by 1 base and J by 2 bases, and 11 bases separated the two germline ends. CDR3 loop: CASSVIGTLTDTQYF. The CDR3 region has the DNA TGTGCCAGCAGCGTAATTGGGACACTCACAGATACGCAGTATTTT.

The gene calls are TRBV20-1 and TRBJ2-5, with TRBD2 as a possible D gene (6 bases). Looked up from germline, CDR1 is DFQATT and CDR2 is SNEGSKA (reference sequence). The V end was cut by 1 base, the J end by 2 bases, with 14 bases between. This CDR3 has 15 amino acids. The chain's CDR3 is CSARGGGVKQETQYF. For the CDR3, the DNA is TGCAGTGCTAGAGGTGGCGGGGTAAAACAAGAGACCCAGTACTTC.

This sequence joins TRBV16 and TRBJ1-5, with D perhaps TRBD1 (5 bases). Germline CDR1 is KGHSY and CDR2 is FQNENV. The CDR3 extends over 16 amino acids. V lost 4 bases and J 6 bases, leaving 19 bases between the germline ends. The CDR3 DNA reads as TGTGCCAGCAGCCCATCCGGGACTCGGGTGGGTCAGCCCCAGCATTTT. Its translation is CASSPSGTRVGQPQHF.

Only a few counts were recorded for this clonotype. V gene TRBV5-1 combines with J gene TRBJ2-3; TRBD2 agrees at 8 bases. V dropped 1 base and J dropped 2; count of bases not matched to a gene: 6. The CDR3 runs to 16 residues. In germline, CDR1 is SGHRS, CDR2 YFSETQ. This CDR3 is CASSLRSGGTTDTQYF. The CDR3 DNA sequence: TGCGCCAGCAGCTTGCGGAGCGGGGGCACCACAGATACGCAGTATTTT.

This chain joins TRBV10-3 and TRBJ2-2; D possibly corresponds to TRBD2 (6 bases). The CDR3 is 16 amino acids. Per the germline V gene, CDR1 is ENHRY and CDR2 is SYGVKD. V lost 0 bases, J lost 0 bases, and 8 bases lay in between. CDR3: CAISESTRSNTGELFF. DNA for the CDR3: TGTGCCATCAGTGAGTCGACTAGGTCGAACACCGGGGAGCTGTTTTTT.

This clonotype was recorded once. This sequence may be a read error, since a much larger clone differs from it by one base. This sequence joins TRBV5-1 and TRBJ2-7, with 11 bases lining up with TRBD1. Germline CDR1 is SGHRS and CDR2 is YFSETQ. This CDR3 contains 14 residues. CDR3 sequence: CTSSRGQGGYEQYF. The CDR3 DNA follows: TGCACCAGCAGCCGGGGACAGGGGGGTTACGAGCAGTACTTC. Full variable domain (outside the CDR3, taken from reference TRBV5-1 and TRBJ2-7): KAGVTQTPRYLIKTRGQQVTLSCSPISGHRSVSWYQQTPGQGLQFLFEYFSETQRNKGNFPGRFSGRQFSNSRSEMNVSTLELGDSALYLCTSSRGQGGYEQYFGPGTRLTVT.

The V gene is TRBV7-9, the J gene TRBJ2-3; 10 bases agree with TRBD1. In germline, CDR1 is SEHNR, CDR2 FQNEAQ (reference sequence). V dropped 5 bases and J dropped 3; count of bases not matched to a gene: 14. The CDR3 loop spans 18 amino acids. The CDR3, as DNA: TGTGCCAGCAGCCGCCCTGGGACAGGGGCCAAGAGTACAGATACGCAGTATTTT. It encodes CASSRPGTGAKSTDTQYF.

V usage is TRBV6-2 or TRBV6-3 and J usage is TRBJ2-5; tentatively, D is TRBD2 (5 bases). Germline CDR1 and CDR2: MNHEY and SVGEGT. Trimming took off 6 bases at V and 5 bases at J, with 13 bases between the two ends. This CDR3 has 13 amino acids. The CDR3 DNA reads TGTGCCAGCAGCCACGGACTCAGGGAGACCCAGTACTTC. Its translation is CASSHGLRETQYF.

As concerns this clonotype: One end of the junction does not line up with germline, which may come from a read error. This chain uses TRBV11-2 with TRBJ2-6, with D perhaps TRBD1 (5 bases). This CDR3 comprises 16 residues. Germline CDR1 reads SGHAT; CDR2 reads FQNNGV. The CDR3, as DNA: TGTGCCAGCAGCTTACCCCTTAACTCTGGGGCCAACGCCCTGACTTTC. Translating it yields CASSLPLNSGANALTF.

This clonotype has at least ten counts. J is TRBJ2-5 and V is TRBV4-1, with D perhaps matching TRBD1 (6 bases). The CDR3 totals 14 residues. Trimming removed 7 bases from V and 4 bases from J, with 16 bases in between. CDR1 and CDR2 (germline): MGHRA, YSYEKL. In nucleotides, the CDR3 is TGCGCCAGCAAGGGTCTTGGCAGGGGAGAGACCCAGTACTTC. Amino acids: CASKGLGRGETQYF.

This chain joins TRBV20-1 and TRBJ1-2, with 12 nucleotides matching TRBD1. The germline V gene encodes CDR1 DFQATT and CDR2 SNEGSKA (reference sequence). V was clipped by 5 bases and J by 7 bases; unmatched bases: 8. The CDR3 is made up of 14 amino acids. The CDR3, as DNA: TGCAGTGCTCCCGGGACAGGGGGCGTGGGTGGCTACACCTTC. This translates into CSAPGTGGVGGYTF.

Only a few counts were recorded for this clonotype. The chain carries TRBV5-1 and TRBJ2-7, with D maybe TRBD1 (5 bases). Trimming shortened V by 6 bases and J by 0 bases, and 10 bases separated the two germline ends. The CDR3 is made up of 13 amino acids. Germline V gene data show CDR1 as SGHRS and CDR2 as YFSETQ. In nucleotides, the CDR3 is TGCGCCAGCAAAGTGGACAACTCCTACGAGCAGTACTTC. Residues: CASKVDNSYEQYF.

This clonotype has only a few counts. V is TRBV24-1 and J is TRBJ2-2; 8 nucleotides align to TRBD1. V was pared by 7 bases and J by 7 bases, with 4 bases of the junction left unmatched. Germline V lookup: CDR1 KGHDR, CDR2 SFDVKD. This CDR3 is built from 13 residues. CDR3 residues: CATSETGVGELFF. As DNA, the CDR3 is TGTGCCACCAGCGAGACAGGGGTCGGGGAGCTGTTTTTT.

This clonotype was counted between two and nine times. V usage is TRBV6-2 or TRBV6-3 and J usage is TRBJ2-7; D might be TRBD1 or TRBD2, each matching 5 bases. Trimming took off 10 bases at V and 0 bases at J, with 16 bases between the two ends. Germline values: CDR1 MNHEY, CDR2 SVGEGT. The CDR3 contains 14 residues. CDR3 in amino acids: CATGATGNSYEQYF. CDR3 nucleotides: TGTGCCACCGGGGCTACGGGGAACTCCTACGAGCAGTACTTC.

The J gene is TRBJ2-4, the V gene TRBV7-2; a possible D gene is TRBD2 (6 bases). This CDR3 contains 18 residues. V shed 2 bases and J shed 1 base, with 18 bases lying between them. The germline V gene has CDR1 SGHTA and CDR2 FQGNSA. The CDR3, as DNA: TGTGCCAGCAGCTTACTAAGGTTGGCAGGGAGGGCCAAAAACATTCAGTACTTC. As protein: CASSLLRLAGRAKNIQYF.

This clonotype was observed a handful of times. V is TRBV29-1 and J is TRBJ1-1; possible D gene TRBD1, 5 bases. The germline V and J ends were trimmed by 5 bases and 3 bases, with 19 bases remaining between them. Germline lookup yields CDR1 SQVTM and CDR2 ANQGSEA. The CDR3 has 15 residues. The CDR3 bases are TGCAGCGTTCACGGGGGGAGCAAAAAGGACACTGAAGCTTTCTTT. It translates to CSVHGGSKKDTEAFF. The whole variable domain, remainder taken from reference TRBV29-1 and TRBJ1-1, is SAVISQKPSRDICQRGTSLTIQCQVDSQVTMMFWYRQQPGQSLTLIATANQGSEATYESGFVIDKFPISRPNLTFSTLTVSNMSPEDSSIYLCSVHGGSKKDTEAFFGQGTRLTVV.